The rows below give T cell receptor beta chains drawn from one sample of a study of beta chain features in type 1 diabetes. The method was immunoSEQ multiplex PCR; TCRdb's version includes in-frame clones alone and lacks a portion of them. Of 200,000 to 300,000 clones in the sample, approximately 15% are singletons; the top ten hold roughly 0.019%. The specimen was naive CD4+ T cells from blood. Receptors originate from a young man with type 1 diabetes. The CDR3 runs from the conserved cysteine through the conserved F or W. D genes are given only for firm matches. Where a row states a size, it is once, few, many or the class of an expanded clone; other rows omit it.

TRBJ1-2 NA NA TRBV18 CASSLDSATNYGYTF TGTGCCAGCTCACTGGACTCCGCGACCAACTATGGCTACACCTTC
TRBJ2-1 TRBD1 NA TRBV19 CASSQGQDLNEQFF TGTGCCAGTAGCCAGGGACAGGACCTCAATGAGCAGTTCTTC
TRBJ2-3 NA few TRBV10-1 CASSESRAIGTDTQYF TGCGCCAGCAGTGAGTCGAGGGCCATAGGGACAGATACGCAGTATTTT
TRBJ2-7 TRBD1 few TRBV27 CASSSAGTGGGEQYF TGTGCCAGCAGTTCCGCCGGGACAGGGGGCGGGGAGCAGTACTTC
TRBJ1-1 NA NA TRBV30 CAWSVRFGNTEAFF TGTGCCTGGAGTGTACGTTTCGGGAACACTGAAGCTTTCTTT
TRBJ1-1 TRBD1 NA TRBV30 CAWSVISGQGDTEAFF TGTGCCTGGAGTGTAATTTCGGGACAGGGGGACACTGAAGCTTTCTTT
TRBJ1-1 NA NA TRBV19 CASSPTVNTEAFF TGTGCCAGTAGTCCCACTGTGAACACTGAAGCTTTCTTT
TRBJ1-2 NA NA TRBV14 CASSQEHLSSYGYTF TGTGCCAGCAGCCAAGAGCATCTGTCGAGCTATGGCTACACCTTC
TRBJ2-7 TRBD1 NA TRBV11-2 CASSLGTGPYEQYF TGTGCCAGCAGCTTAGGGACAGGTCCCTACGAGCAGTACTTC
TRBJ2-3 TRBD1 NA TRBV25-1 CASSVGQPTDTQYF TGTGCCAGCAGTGTGGGACAGCCCACAGATACGCAGTATTTT
TRBJ1-5 NA NA TRBV19 CASSIRQGDQPQHF TGTGCCAGTAGTATCCGGCAGGGTGATCAGCCCCAGCATTTT
TRBJ1-1 NA few TRBV29-1 CSVEWNRDTEAFF TGCAGCGTTGAATGGAACAGGGACACTGAAGCTTTCTTT
TRBJ1-2 NA NA TRBV5-1 CASGGRSGYTF TGCGCCAGTGGAGGACGGTCCGGCTACACCTTC
TRBJ1-2 TRBD1 NA TRBV4-2 CASSQLGQEYYGYTF TGTGCCAGCAGCCAGTTGGGACAGGAGTACTATGGCTACACCTTC
TRBJ1-1 NA few TRBV25-1 CASSEFTGPNTEAFF TGTGCCAGCAGTGAATTCACAGGTCCGAACACTGAAGCTTTCTTT
TRBJ2-5 TRBD2 NA TRBV28 CASSSASGSVETQYF TGTGCCAGCAGTTCGGCTAGCGGGAGCGTAGAGACCCAGTACTTC
TRBJ1-6 NA few TRBV5-4 CASYPGGANSPLHF TGTGCCAGCTATCCCGGGGGGGCGAATTCACCCCTCCACTTT
TRBJ1-5 TRBD1 NA TRBV18 CASSPRRTGLDQPQHF TGTGCCAGCTCACCACGCCGGACAGGGTTGGATCAGCCCCAGCATTTT